The present T cell receptor (beta chain) was sequenced within a study of human CD8 memory T cell subsets. Regarding this clonotype: Its antigen is unidentified.

Germline-derived CDR1 and CDR2 are MNHEY and SVGAGI. The CDR3 contains 18 residues. Study-wide results and caveats: It was suggested by Chao1 estimates that stem-like memory T cells were more diverse than precursor exhausted T cells. Only a minimal degree of mutual overlap characterized stem-like memory and precursor exhausted T cell repertoires. For stem-like memory and precursor exhausted T cells, diversity was similarly high, which was not true of effector memory cells.

UMI-labeled 5' RACE was used to make TCR beta libraries. From its re-call of the 5' RACE reads, TCRdb lists each CDR3 protein once, without DNA. The sample has about 7,900 distinct CDR3 sequences; the top ten hold around a quarter. The sequencing input was CD8+ T cells from PBMCs. This sequence joins TRBV6-5 and TRBJ2-1; TCRdb picks TRBD2, but there is no DNA to check that call. This receptor was taken from a human donor in good health. CDR3 amino acids: CASSFNPDSQDSYNEQFF.